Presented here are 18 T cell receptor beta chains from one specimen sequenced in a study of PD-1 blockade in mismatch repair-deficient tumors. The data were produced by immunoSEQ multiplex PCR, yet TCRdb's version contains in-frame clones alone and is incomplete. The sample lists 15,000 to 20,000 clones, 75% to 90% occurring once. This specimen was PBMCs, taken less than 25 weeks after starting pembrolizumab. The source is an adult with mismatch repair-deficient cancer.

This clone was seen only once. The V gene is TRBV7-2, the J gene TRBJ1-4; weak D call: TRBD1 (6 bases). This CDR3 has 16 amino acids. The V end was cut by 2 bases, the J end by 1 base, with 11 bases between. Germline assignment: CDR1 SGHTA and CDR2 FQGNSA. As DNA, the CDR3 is TGTGCCAGCAGCTTAAGTCAGGGGCTAACTAATGAAAAACTGTTTTTT. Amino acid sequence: CASSLSQGLTNEKLFF.

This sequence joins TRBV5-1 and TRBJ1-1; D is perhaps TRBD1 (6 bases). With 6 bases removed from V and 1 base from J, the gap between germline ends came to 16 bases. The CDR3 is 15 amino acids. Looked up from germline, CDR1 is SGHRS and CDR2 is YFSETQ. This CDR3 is CASTWTDTKNTEAFF. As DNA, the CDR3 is TGCGCCAGCACATGGACAGACACGAAGAACACTGAAGCTTTCTTT.

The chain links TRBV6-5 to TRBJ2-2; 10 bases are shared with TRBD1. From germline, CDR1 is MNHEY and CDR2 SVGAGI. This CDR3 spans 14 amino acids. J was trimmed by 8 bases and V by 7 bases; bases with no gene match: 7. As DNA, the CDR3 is TGTGCCAGCAAGCGCGACAGGGGGCCGGGGGAGCTGTTTTTT. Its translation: CASKRDRGPGELFF.

CDR3 sequence (DNA): TGCAGCGTTTCGACTCACTCACAAACCAATGAGCAGTTCTTC. As protein: CSVSTHSQTNEQFF. The chain has TRBV29-1 and TRBJ2-1; unclear D gene. V was shortened by 5 bases and J by 6 bases, with 17 bases between the two germline ends. This CDR3 contains 14 residues. CDR1 is SQVTM, CDR2 ANQGSEA, per germline.

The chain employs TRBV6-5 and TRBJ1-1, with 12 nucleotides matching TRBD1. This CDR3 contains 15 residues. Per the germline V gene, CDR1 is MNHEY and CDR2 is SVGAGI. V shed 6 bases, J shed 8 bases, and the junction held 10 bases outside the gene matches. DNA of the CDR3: TGTGCCAGCAGCCGTTCCGGGACAGGGGGCTTCGAAGCTTTCTTT. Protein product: CASSRSGTGGFEAFF.

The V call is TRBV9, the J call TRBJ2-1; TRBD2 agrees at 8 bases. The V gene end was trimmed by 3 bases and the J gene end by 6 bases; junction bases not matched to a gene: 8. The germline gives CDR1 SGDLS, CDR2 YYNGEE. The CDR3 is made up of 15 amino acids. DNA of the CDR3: TGTGCCAGCAGCGGATCCCGGGGGGGCGCCAATGAGCAGTTCTTC. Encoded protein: CASSGSRGGANEQFF.

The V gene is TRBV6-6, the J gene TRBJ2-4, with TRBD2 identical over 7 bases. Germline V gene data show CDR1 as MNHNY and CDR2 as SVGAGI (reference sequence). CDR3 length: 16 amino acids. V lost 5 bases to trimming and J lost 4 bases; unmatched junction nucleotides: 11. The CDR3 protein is CASSGTATSSKNIQYF. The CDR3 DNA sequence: TGTGCCAGCAGTGGGACTGCGACTAGCTCTAAAAACATTCAGTACTTC.

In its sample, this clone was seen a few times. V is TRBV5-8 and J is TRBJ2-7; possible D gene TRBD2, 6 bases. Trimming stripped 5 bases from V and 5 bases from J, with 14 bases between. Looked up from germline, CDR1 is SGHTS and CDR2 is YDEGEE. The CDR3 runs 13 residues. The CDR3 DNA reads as TGTGCCAGCAGACTTTCTGGCGGGAACGAGCAGTACTTC. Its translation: CASRLSGGNEQYF.

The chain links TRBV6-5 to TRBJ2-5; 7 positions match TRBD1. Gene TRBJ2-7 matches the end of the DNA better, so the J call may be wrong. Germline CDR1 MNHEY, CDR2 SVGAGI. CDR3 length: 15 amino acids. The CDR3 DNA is TGTGCCAGCAGTTCTGACAGGGCCGCGAACTACGAGCAGTACTTC. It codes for CASSSDRAANYEQYF.

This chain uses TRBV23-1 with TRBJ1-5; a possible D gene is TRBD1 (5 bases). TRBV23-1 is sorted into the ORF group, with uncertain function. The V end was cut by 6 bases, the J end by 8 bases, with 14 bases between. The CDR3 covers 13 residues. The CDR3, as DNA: TGCGCCAGCAGCTCCCAGGCGGGGGAGCCCCAGCATTTT. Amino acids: CASSSQAGEPQHF.

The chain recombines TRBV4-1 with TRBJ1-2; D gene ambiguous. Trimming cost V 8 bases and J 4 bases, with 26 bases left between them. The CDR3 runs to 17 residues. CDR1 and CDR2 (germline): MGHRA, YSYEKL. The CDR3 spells CASVGLLEASRSYGYTF. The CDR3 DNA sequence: TGCGCCAGCGTTGGTCTTTTGGAGGCCAGTAGGAGCTATGGCTACACCTTC.

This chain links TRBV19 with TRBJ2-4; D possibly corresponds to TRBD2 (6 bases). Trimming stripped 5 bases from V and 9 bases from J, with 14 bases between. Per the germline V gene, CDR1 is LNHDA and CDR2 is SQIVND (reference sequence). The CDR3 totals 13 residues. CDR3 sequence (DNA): TGTGCCAGTAGTCCGTGGGGGGATGGCATTCAGTACTTC. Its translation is CASSPWGDGIQYF.

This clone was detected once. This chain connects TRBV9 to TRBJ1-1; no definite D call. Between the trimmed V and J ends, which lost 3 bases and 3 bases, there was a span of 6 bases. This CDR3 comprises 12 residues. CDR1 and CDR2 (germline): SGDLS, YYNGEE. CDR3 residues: CASSATDTEAFF. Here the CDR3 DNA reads TGTGCCAGCAGCGCCACGGACACTGAAGCTTTCTTT.

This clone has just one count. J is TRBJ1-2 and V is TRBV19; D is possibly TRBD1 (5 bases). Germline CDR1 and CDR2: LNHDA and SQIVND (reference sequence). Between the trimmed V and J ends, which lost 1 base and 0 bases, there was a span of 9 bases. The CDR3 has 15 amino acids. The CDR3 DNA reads TGTGCCAGTAGTATAGGGGGCCAAGCTAACTATGGCTACACCTTC. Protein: CASSIGGQANYGYTF.

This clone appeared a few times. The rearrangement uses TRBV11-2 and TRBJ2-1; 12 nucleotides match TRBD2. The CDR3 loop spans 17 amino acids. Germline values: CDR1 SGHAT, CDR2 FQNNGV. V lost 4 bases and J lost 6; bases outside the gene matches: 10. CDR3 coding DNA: TGTGCCAGCAGCTCCGGGACTAGCGGGTCCCGGGGCAATGAGCAGTTCTTC. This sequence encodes CASSSGTSGSRGNEQFF.

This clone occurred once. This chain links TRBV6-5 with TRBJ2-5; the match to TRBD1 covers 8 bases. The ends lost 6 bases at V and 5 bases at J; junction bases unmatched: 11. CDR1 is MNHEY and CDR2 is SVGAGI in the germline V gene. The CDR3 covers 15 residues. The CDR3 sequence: CASSLLQGAGETQYF. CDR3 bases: TGTGCCAGCAGCCTGCTCCAGGGGGCCGGGGAGACCCAGTACTTC.

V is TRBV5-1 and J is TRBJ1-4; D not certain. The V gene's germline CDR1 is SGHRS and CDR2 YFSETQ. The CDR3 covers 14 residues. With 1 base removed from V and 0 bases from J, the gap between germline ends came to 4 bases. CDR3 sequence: CASSLSATNEKLFF. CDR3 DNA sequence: TGCGCCAGCAGCTTGTCTGCAACTAATGAAAAACTGTTTTTT.

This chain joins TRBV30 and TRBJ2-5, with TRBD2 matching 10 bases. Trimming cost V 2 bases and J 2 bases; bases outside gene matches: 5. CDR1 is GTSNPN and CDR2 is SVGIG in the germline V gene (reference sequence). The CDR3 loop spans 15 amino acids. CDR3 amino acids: CAWSPRTSGQETQYF. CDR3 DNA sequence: TGTGCCTGGAGTCCCCGGACTAGCGGACAAGAGACCCAGTACTTC.